Each of the 9 T cell receptor beta chains below was sequenced from the same sample in a study of early T cells in non-severe SARS-CoV-2 infection. A single record per CDR3 protein comes from TCRdb applying MiXCR to the 5' RACE reads. The sample comprises about 55,000 distinct CDR3 sequences, under 8% of which are singletons, and 5.5% to 6% rests with the top ten. The sequencing used whole blood, collected at baseline. The receptors were gathered from an adult who was a healthcare worker with PCR-confirmed SARS-CoV-2 infection or an uninfected control (not recorded which).

This clonotype was recorded many times. The gene calls are TRBV20-1 and TRBJ1-6, with a weak D call TRBD1 (6 bases). V lost 3 bases and J lost 3, with 15 bases in between. Germline V gene data show CDR1 as DFQATT and CDR2 as SNEGSKA (reference sequence). CDR3 length: 16 amino acids. CDR3 loop: CSARDRGRFYNSPLHF. CDR3 bases: TGCAGTGCTAGGGACCGGGGGCGGTTCTATAATTCACCCCTCCACTTT.

The chain carries TRBV12-3 or TRBV12-4 and TRBJ2-5, with no clear D. The CDR3 has 14 amino acids. The V end lost 8 bases, the J end lost 1 base, and 14 bases lay between the germline ends. CDR3 amino acids: CASRLSEIQETQYF. The CDR3 bases are TGTGCCAGCCGACTCAGTGAGATCCAAGAGACCCAGTACTTC.

The chain is built from TRBV27 and TRBJ1-5; possible D gene TRBD1, 6 bases. This CDR3 has 16 residues. CDR1 and CDR2 (germline): MNHEY, SMNVEV (reference sequence). Trimming stripped 2 bases from V and 0 bases from J, with 11 bases between. CDR3 sequence: CASSLRQVDSNQPQHF. The CDR3 nucleotides read TGTGCCAGCAGTTTACGACAGGTCGATAGCAATCAGCCCCAGCATTTT.

Only a few counts were recorded for this clonotype. The genes are TRBV27 and TRBJ1-1; D is possibly TRBD1 (5 bases). Trimming stripped 6 bases from V and 7 bases from J, with 12 bases between. CDR3 length: 12 amino acids. CDR1 and CDR2 (germline): MNHEY, SMNVEV (reference sequence). This CDR3 reads CASRRTSDEAFF. The CDR3 DNA sequence: TGTGCCAGCAGAAGGACATCAGATGAAGCTTTCTTT.

This clonotype has a handful of counts. The rearrangement uses TRBV12-3 or TRBV12-4 and TRBJ2-1; 7 bases agree with TRBD1. The CDR3 consists of 11 residues. V gave up 6 bases and J gave up 10 bases; unmatched junction bases: 3. In DNA form, the CDR3 reads TGTGCCAGCAGGACAGGGATCGAGCAGTTCTTC. Translated: CASRTGIEQFF.

V and J are TRBV5-6 and TRBJ1-2; D gene unclear. V gave up 0 bases and J gave up 6 bases, with 6 bases separating them. This CDR3 comprises 12 residues. CDR1 and CDR2 from the germline V gene are SGHDT and YYEEEE. CDR3 region: CASSLVGNGYTF. The CDR3, as DNA: TGTGCCAGCAGCTTGGTTGGCAATGGCTACACCTTC.

This clonotype was counted a few times. The chain joins TRBV12-3 or TRBV12-4 to TRBJ2-3, with D unclear. V lost 3 bases and J lost 5, with 6 bases in between. This CDR3 region has 12 residues. DNA for the CDR3: TGTGCCAGCAGTTTCCGCCGAGATACGCAGTATTTT. Translating gives CASSFRRDTQYF.

This clonotype was counted between two and nine times. The V and J genes are TRBV30 and TRBJ2-3, with D perhaps TRBD2 (6 bases). The CDR3 consists of 13 residues. Trimming pared 8 bases from V and 3 bases from J, leaving 15 bases between. CDR1 GTSNPN and CDR2 SVGIG come from the germline V gene (reference sequence). The CDR3 sequence is CAHIRGITDTQYF. The CDR3 region has the DNA TGTGCCCATATCCGGGGGATAACAGATACGCAGTATTTT.

This clonotype appeared many times. The genes are TRBV5-5 and TRBJ2-1, with D perhaps matching TRBD2 (6 bases). Germline V gene sequence: CDR1 SGHKS, CDR2 YYEKEE (reference sequence). The CDR3 is 19 amino acids. V dropped 4 bases and J dropped 6 bases, with 29 bases sitting between them. The CDR3 is CASSKRIEFLTGVRNEQFF. The CDR3 DNA sequence: TGTGCCAGCAGCAAGCGTATTGAGTTTTTGACGGGGGTCCGCAATGAGCAGTTCTTC.